This T cell receptor beta chain was profiled in a study of T cells expressing NK-cell markers. Study overall: Sorted CD3+CD56-NKG2C+, CD3+CD56+NKG2C- and CD3+CD56+NKG2C+ T cells were the source of the TCR beta repertoires. HCMV serostatus: most of the eight sequenced donors positive, one negative.

A note on this clonotype: No antigen is known for it.

Germline-derived CDR1 and CDR2 are MDHEN and SYDVKM. The CDR3 spans 15 residues. Researchers built TCR beta cDNA using 5'RACE template switching with UMIs. TCRdb re-called the 5' RACE reads and catalogs CDR3 proteins one per entry, DNA excluded. Its table records some 450,000 distinct CDR3 sequences. Whole-study results and caveats: Of the CD8+ T cell pool in 5 to 7 donors, roughly 1.0-7.0% was accounted for by dominant NKG2C+ clonotypes.

The TCR sequence derives from a woman aged 18 to 75 in good health. V is TRBV28 and J is TRBJ1-5; TCRdb indicates TRBD1, and absent DNA this call remains unverified. The sample comprised blood T cells: a sorted CD56 or NKG2C T cell subset, CD4+ or CD8+ T cells, or bulk PBMC T cells (not recorded which). The CDR3 sequence is CASSLRTLSNQPQHF.